What follows are 28 T cell receptor beta chains derived from one specimen sequenced in a study of OX40 agonist ivuxolimab in advanced cancers. Libraries were prepared by immunoSEQ multiplex PCR; TCRdb keeps only in-frame clonotypes and omits some of them. The table lists approximately 74,000 clones, over 75% of them singletons, with 5% to 6% in the top ten. The sample consisted of CD4+ or CD8+ T cells sorted from blood, taken in a trial of the OX40 agonist ivuxolimab. All receptors derive from an adult with an advanced solid tumor such as melanoma, head and neck, liver or kidney cancer.

As for this clone: Other DNA sequences in this specimen translate into the identical CDR3. This rearrangement joins TRBV7-9 to TRBJ1-1, with unresolved D. From germline, CDR1 is SEHNR and CDR2 FQNEAQ (reference sequence). Trimming cost V 3 bases and J 1 base, with 6 bases left between them. The CDR3 has 13 amino acids. This chain's CDR3 is CASSLEGNTEAFF. CDR3 bases: TGTGCCAGCAGCTTGGAGGGGAACACTGAAGCTTTCTTT.

The chain is built from TRBV15 and TRBJ1-1, with TRBD1 matching over 9 bases. The CDR3 loop spans 15 amino acids. The germline gives CDR1 LNHNV, CDR2 YYDKDF (reference sequence). The V segment lost 5 bases and the J segment 1 base; nucleotides outside the gene matches: 5. Here the CDR3 reads CATSGKTGGNTEAFF. The DNA of the CDR3 is TGTGCCACCAGCGGAAAGACAGGGGGGAACACTGAAGCTTTCTTT.

CDR3 region: CASSLARQGVQPQHF. In DNA, the CDR3 is TGTGCCAGCAGCTTAGCGCGACAGGGGGTTCAGCCCCAGCATTTT. The rearrangement uses TRBV7-6 and TRBJ1-5, with 9 nucleotides matching TRBD1. The junction had 3 bases not matched to a gene; V was cut back by 0 bases and J by 6 bases. Germline V CDR1 and CDR2: SGHVS, FNYEAQ. The CDR3 has 15 amino acids.

The chain has TRBV7-9 and TRBJ1-3, with D possibly matching TRBD1 (5 bases). The V end was cut by 3 bases, the J end by 0 bases, with 15 bases between. Per the germline V gene, CDR1 is SEHNR and CDR2 is FQNEAQ (reference sequence). The CDR3 spans 17 residues. CDR3 in DNA: TGTGCCAGCAGCTTCACAGGTGGCCCTTTCTCTGGAAACACCATATATTTT. Translating gives CASSFTGGPFSGNTIYF.

This chain connects TRBV1 to TRBJ2-7; the table names TRBD2, a call not compared with the DNA. TRBV1 is a documented pseudogene. This CDR3 has 18 residues. CDR3 in DNA: TGCACCAGCAGCCAGGCCTGTTTTGAGGGTCGAGGCTCCTACGAGCAGTACGTC. It specifies CTSSQACFEGRGSYEQYV.

The chain carries TRBV5-4 and TRBJ1-2; D unclear. The CDR3 totals 14 residues. Per the germline V gene, CDR1 is SGHNT and CDR2 is YYREEE (reference sequence). V lost 3 bases and J 10 bases, leaving 19 bases between the germline ends. The CDR3 DNA follows: TGTGCCAGCAGCTCGTGGGATCTGCCCGTCCTCTACACCTTC. This translates into CASSSWDLPVLYTF.

V usage is TRBV4-3 and J usage is TRBJ2-2; 8 bases align to TRBD1. Unmatched junction bases numbered 12, after V lost 2 bases and J lost 4 bases. Germline V lookup: CDR1 LGHNA, CDR2 YSLEER. The CDR3 loop spans 18 amino acids. The CDR3: CASSQLPRGPLVTGELFF. In nucleotides, the CDR3 is TGCGCCAGCAGCCAACTTCCCAGGGGGCCCTTAGTCACCGGGGAGCTGTTTTTT.

The V and J genes are TRBV28 and TRBJ2-7; 8 bases map to TRBD1. Looked up from germline, CDR1 is MDHEN and CDR2 is SYDVKM. The junction had 15 bases not matched to a gene; V was cut back by 9 bases and J by 5 bases. The CDR3 runs to 15 residues. CDR3 bases: TGTGCCAGTCGGAGGGGACGCGGGACAGGTCACGAGCAGTACTTC. This gives the protein CASRRGRGTGHEQYF.

The rearrangement links TRBV19 to TRBJ2-1; 12 bases align to TRBD2. The CDR3 totals 15 residues. Unmatched junction bases numbered 1, after V lost 3 bases and J lost 4 bases. The germline gives CDR1 LNHDA, CDR2 SQIVND (reference sequence). In DNA form, the CDR3 reads TGTGCCAGTAGTATTGGACTAGCGGGGTACAATGAGCAGTTCTTC. Its protein product is CASSIGLAGYNEQFF.

The chain joins TRBV25-1 to TRBJ2-7, with D possibly being TRBD2 (7 bases). Between the trimmed V and J ends, which lost 3 bases and 7 bases, there was a span of 13 bases. The V gene's germline CDR1 is MGHDK and CDR2 SYGVNS. The CDR3 contains 13 residues. Written as DNA, the CDR3 is TGTGCCAGCAGTGATCGGGGGGCGGGTGAGCAGTACTTC. Translated: CASSDRGAGEQYF.

The chain has TRBV5-1 and TRBJ2-7; 7 nucleotides align to TRBD2. The germline gives CDR1 SGHRS, CDR2 YFSETQ. The trim removed 3 bases at V and 6 bases at J, leaving 15 bases unmatched. This CDR3 has 16 amino acids. CDR3: CASSSGPGTGRSEQYF. The CDR3 nucleotides read TGCGCCAGCAGCTCCGGACCCGGGACCGGGAGGTCCGAGCAGTACTTC.

V usage is TRBV6-5 and J usage is TRBJ2-7; D gene unclear. CDR1 and CDR2 from the germline V gene are MNHEY and SVGAGI. V lost 0 bases and J lost 2, with 11 bases in between. The CDR3 length is 15 residues. The CDR3 spells CASSYSNKATYEQYF. Written as DNA, the CDR3 is TGTGCCAGCAGTTACTCGAACAAAGCTACCTACGAGCAGTACTTC.

The gene calls are TRBV7-2 and TRBJ1-4; D is unresolved. CDR1 is SGHTA, CDR2 FQGNSA, per germline. Deletions cut 6 bases from V and 2 bases from J, with 10 bases between. The CDR3 consists of 14 residues. CDR3 residues: CASSRAGTNEKLFF. In DNA, the CDR3 is TGTGCCAGCAGTCGAGCGGGGACTAATGAAAAACTGTTTTTT.

This chain joins TRBV7-9 and TRBJ2-3; D is ambiguous. Trimming took off 6 bases at V and 1 base at J, with 5 bases between the two ends. Looked up from germline, CDR1 is SEHNR and CDR2 is FQNEAQ (reference sequence). This CDR3 spans 12 amino acids. CDR3 protein: CASSPGTDTQYF. In nucleotides, the CDR3 is TGTGCCAGCAGTCCTGGCACAGATACGCAGTATTTT.

There are a few counts of this clone. J is TRBJ2-7 and V is TRBV27, with no clear D. Germline lookup yields CDR1 MNHEY and CDR2 SMNVEV (reference sequence). The CDR3 has 12 residues. Trimming stripped 5 bases from V and 3 bases from J, with 8 bases between. This CDR3 is CASSTGRYEQYF. CDR3 DNA sequence: TGTGCCAGCAGTACTGGTCGCTACGAGCAGTACTTC.

The gene calls are TRBV7-2 and TRBJ1-1, with a possible D match to TRBD1 (5 bases). The ends were cut back, 5 bases at V and 5 bases at J, with 9 bases in the middle. CDR1 SGHTA and CDR2 FQGNSA come from the germline V gene. This CDR3 has 12 residues. The CDR3 DNA follows: TGTGCCAGCAGCGGGGGGATGACTGAAGCTTTCTTT. Amino acid sequence: CASSGGMTEAFF. The full variable domain, in which reference TRBV7-2 and TRBJ1-1 provide the parts outside the CDR3, is GAGVSQSPSNKVTEKGKDVELRCDPISGHTALYWYRQSLGQGLEFLIYFQGNSAPDKSGLPSDRFSAERTGGSVSTLTIQRTQQEDSAVYLCASSGGMTEAFFGQGTRLTVV.

The rearrangement links TRBV11-1 to TRBJ2-4; a weak D match, TRBD2 (6 bases). The length of the CDR3 is 18 residues. Germline CDR1 reads SGHAT; CDR2 reads FQDESV (reference sequence). Deletions cut 3 bases from V and 0 bases from J, with 18 bases between. The CDR3 DNA reads as TGTGCCAGCAGCTTGGAGGGGCCTCGGTGGGGAGCCAAAAACATTCAGTACTTC. Its protein product is CASSLEGPRWGAKNIQYF.

In the case of this clone: Different DNA sequences within this sample yield the same CDR3. The chain couples TRBV14 to TRBJ2-2; D ambiguous. Germline V lookup: CDR1 SGHDN, CDR2 FVKESK. The CDR3 is 13 amino acids. V gave up 1 base and J gave up 4 bases, with 4 bases separating them. CDR3 in amino acids: CASSQGTTGELFF. CDR3 in DNA: TGTGCCAGCAGCCAAGGGACCACCGGGGAGCTGTTTTTT.

This clone was seen a few times. The gene calls are TRBV2 and TRBJ1-6, with D maybe TRBD1 (6 bases). There are 13 residues in the CDR3. The germline V gene encodes CDR1 SNHLY and CDR2 FYNNEI. V gave up 9 bases and J gave up 7 bases, with 13 bases separating them. DNA of the CDR3: TGTGCCAGTTATGGACAGTCAAATTCACCCCTCCACTTT. It is translated as CASYGQSNSPLHF.

The J gene is TRBJ2-5, the V gene TRBV29-1; TRBD2 agrees at 7 bases. Trimming removed 2 bases from V and 1 base from J; junction bases left unmatched: 1. CDR1 and CDR2 from the germline V gene are SQVTM and ANQGSEA. The length of the CDR3 is 13 residues. The CDR3 nucleotides read TGCAGCGTTGAACCTAGCGGCCAAGAGACCCAGTACTTC. It specifies CSVEPSGQETQYF.

This clone has only a few counts. This sequence joins TRBV15 and TRBJ2-3; the match to TRBD1 covers 7 bases. Trimming removed 8 bases from V and 4 bases from J; junction bases left unmatched: 6. CDR3 length: 13 amino acids. Germline V CDR1 and CDR2: LNHNV, YYDKDF (reference sequence). CDR3 sequence: CATSGGWADTQYF. As DNA, the CDR3 is TGTGCCACCTCAGGGGGTTGGGCAGATACGCAGTATTTT.

The chain recombines TRBV27 with TRBJ1-1; D ambiguous. The V end lost 4 bases, the J end lost 0 bases, and 9 bases lay between the germline ends. The CDR3 is 14 amino acids. Germline V CDR1 and CDR2: MNHEY, SMNVEV (reference sequence). The CDR3: CASSYTDMNTEAFF. In DNA form, the CDR3 reads TGTGCCAGCAGTTACACAGATATGAACACTGAAGCTTTCTTT.

This chain uses TRBV28 with TRBJ1-2, with a tentative D call TRBD1 (6 bases). The CDR3 sequence is 13 residues long. CDR1 and CDR2 from the germline V gene are MDHEN and SYDVKM. Between the trimmed V and J ends, which lost 11 bases and 4 bases, there was a span of 17 bases. The CDR3 is CAGRQGGGYGYTF. CDR3 bases: TGTGCCGGCCGTCAAGGAGGGGGCTATGGCTACACCTTC.

The chain employs TRBV11-2 and TRBJ2-1; D possibly corresponds to TRBD2 (6 bases). Germline V gene sequence: CDR1 SGHAT, CDR2 FQNNGV. Trimming pared 10 bases from V and 3 bases from J, leaving 16 bases between. This CDR3 has 14 residues. CDR3 nucleotide sequence: TGTGCCACCACCCCTAGCGATCTCTACAATGAGCAGTTCTTC. Protein: CATTPSDLYNEQFF. The full variable domain, in which reference TRBV11-2 and TRBJ2-1 provide the parts outside the CDR3, is EAGVAQSPRYKIIEKRQSVAFWCNPISGHATLYWYQQILGQGPKLLIQFQNNGVVDDSQLPKDRFSAERLKGVDSTLKIQPAKLEDSAVYLCATTPSDLYNEQFFGPGTRLTVL.

This clone was detected once. The V gene is TRBV11-2, the J gene TRBJ2-5; D might be TRBD1 or TRBD2, each matching 5 bases. V was pared by 3 bases and J by 4 bases, with 6 bases between. CDR3 length: 12 residues. Per the germline V gene, CDR1 is SGHAT and CDR2 is FQNNGV. CDR3 residues: CASSFGAETQYF. CDR3 bases: TGTGCCAGCAGCTTCGGGGCAGAGACCCAGTACTTC. The variable domain in full, completed from reference TRBV11-2 and TRBJ2-5, reads EAGVAQSPRYKIIEKRQSVAFWCNPISGHATLYWYQQILGQGPKLLIQFQNNGVVDDSQLPKDRFSAERLKGVDSTLKIQPAKLEDSAVYLCASSFGAETQYFGPGTRLLVL.

The V and J genes are TRBV6-5 and TRBJ2-1; 7 nucleotides align to TRBD2. The CDR3 loop spans 13 amino acids. Germline V gene lookup returns CDR1 MNHEY and CDR2 SVGAGI. Trimming cost V 6 bases and J 8 bases; bases outside gene matches: 7. The CDR3 spells CASRERGPYEQFF. CDR3 DNA sequence: TGTGCCAGCAGAGAGCGGGGCCCCTATGAGCAGTTCTTC.

The genes are TRBV28 and TRBJ1-3; perhaps TRBD1 as D (5 bases). This CDR3 has 14 residues. The germline CDR1 and CDR2 sequences are MDHEN and SYDVKM. V was shortened by 6 bases and J by 2 bases, with 11 bases between the two germline ends. CDR3 nucleotide sequence: TGTGCCAGCAGGGCAGGGAACCCTGGAAACACCATATATTTT. Protein sequence: CASRAGNPGNTIYF. The full variable domain, its missing parts supplied by reference TRBV28 and TRBJ1-3, is DVKVTQSSRYLVKRTGEKVFLECVQDMDHENMFWYRQDPGLGLRLIYFSYDVKMKEKGDIPEGYSVSREKKERFSLILESASTNQTSMYLCASRAGNPGNTIYFGEGSWLTVV.

J is TRBJ2-7 and V is TRBV6-4; TRBD2 is a possible D gene (6 bases). The V gene lost 6 bases and the J gene lost 0 bases, with 15 bases spanning the gap. The V gene's germline CDR1 is MRHNA and CDR2 SNTAGT. The CDR3 runs 15 residues. The CDR3 DNA follows: TGTGCCAGCAGCACAATCCGGGACTCCTCCTACGAGCAGTACTTC. This encodes CASSTIRDSSYEQYF.